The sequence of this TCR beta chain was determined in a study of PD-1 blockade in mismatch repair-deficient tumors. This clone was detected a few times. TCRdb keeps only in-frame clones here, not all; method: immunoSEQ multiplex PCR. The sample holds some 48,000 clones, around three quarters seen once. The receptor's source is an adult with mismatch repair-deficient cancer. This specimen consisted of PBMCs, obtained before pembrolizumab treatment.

The CDR3 here is CASSFRDSTYEQYF. The CDR3 region has the DNA TGTGCCAGCAGTTTTCGGGACTCTACCTACGAGCAGTACTTC. The rearrangement uses TRBV27 and TRBJ2-7, with D possibly matching TRBD2 (6 bases). There are 14 residues in the CDR3. V lost 3 bases and J lost 2, with 11 bases in between. The V gene's germline CDR1 is MNHEY and CDR2 SMNVEV (reference sequence).